This TCR beta chain is from a study of cytomegalovirus exposure and HLA in healthy donors (dated by TCRdb to about 2017). Study-wide context: The 500 to 700 repertoires of the first cohort and the 120 or so validation repertoires were produced on the same platform, according to a later analysis. The aim of the study was to test whether cataloging public T cell receptors could identify signatures of past pathogen exposure. A separate validation cohort of about 110 different subjects was used in addition to the approximately 700-subject first cohort. To predict cytomegalovirus infection status, the study combined high-throughput TCR immunosequencing, statistical association of individual TCRs with disease status, and machine learning.

What the work shows at the level of the full study, not this receptor alone: In vitro tests confirmed that a few of the cytomegalovirus-associated TCR beta chains recognize cytomegalovirus antigens. It was suggested by the authors that the approach could potentially be generalized to other disease states and immunological phenotypes. In a later analysis, TCRs clustered in the first cohort were found to also tend to co-occur in the 100 to 150 validation repertoires, with 94% of cluster scores above 0. All 120 or so repertoires were used to score co-occurrence in the validation cohort in a later analysis, because that analysis had no HLA typing for the cohort. The classifier was reported to diagnose cytomegalovirus status with high specificity and sensitivity in both the original cohort and the validation cohort. A total of about 180 TCR beta chains were listed by the study as associated with cytomegalovirus. While some public TCRs were present in many individuals, most TCR sequences turned up only very rarely across donors.

The library relied on the immunoSEQ multiplex PCR assay. The original methods were these. A statistical classification framework was built for diagnosing cytomegalovirus status from the catalog of TCR beta chain sequences. TCRdb's version of the immuneACCESS table is confined to in-frame rearrangements and falls short of the full clone set. An unresolved V gene accounts for under half of the shortfall where checked; the remainder is of unknown origin. V and J calls and clone size are as listed in that table; D and trimming were resolved from the DNA. This sample comprises over 200,000 clones, 85% to 90% of them detected only once. The top ten clones comprise 2.9% of the sample. The donors belonged to the validation cohort of about 120 subjects, which was separate from the roughly 670-subject first cohort. Taken from cysteine to phenylalanine, the CDR3 has 14 residues. Just the 42-base CDR3 DNA is kept, in frame starting at base 1. V loses 1 base of germline sequence and J loses 10 bases, and the interval between the two ends is 16 bases. For CDR1 and CDR2, the germline V gene lists MRHNA and SNTAGT.

A word on this clone: No cognate antigen has been identified for it. No quality values exist for individual bases; no much larger clone is one base distant.

This TCR derives from a woman under 30 in good health and CMV-seronegative. Sequenced material: PBMCs. Recombination connected TRBV6-4 to TRBJ1-1; the D gene is perhaps TRBD1, on 5 matching bases. The CDR3 protein sequence reads: CASSDYRRGRGAFF. The bases read TGTGCCAGCAGTGACTATCGCCGCGGGAGGGGAGCTTTCTTT.